This TCR beta chain is drawn from a study of CD8+ T cells in alopecia areata. Whole-study context: Treated patients received oral tofacitinib, 5 to 10 mg twice daily. Study findings and constraints: Relative to normal scalp, lesional scalp, especially alopecia totalis/universalis, showed higher clonality. Numerous clones, expanded in lesions, remained in scalp and blood during tofacitinib.

The treatment denotes: oral pan-JAK inhibitor, 5-10 mg twice daily. Alopecia areata patients provided lesional scalp punch biopsies and peripheral blood, both collected for the study. Remarks on this clone: Its antigen is undetermined.

RNA extraction and reverse transcription yielded cDNA as sequencing template. Assay: immunoSEQ multiplex PCR; the TCRdb copy retains only in-frame clones and omits some. The sample includes around 19,000 clones, 50% to 70% of them seen just once. The clonotype originates from a human donor with alopecia areata. The sequenced sample was skin, obtained at week 4, from a patient treated with tofacitinib.

The CDR3 region has the DNA TGTGCCAGCAGCTTAGCTGGCAGGGGGCACACTGAAGCTTTCTTT. Protein product: CASSLAGRGHTEAFF. The V call is TRBV11-2, the J call TRBJ1-1; the match to TRBD1 covers 8 bases. CDR1 and CDR2 from the germline V gene are SGHAT and FQNNGV. The CDR3 runs to 15 residues. Trimming cost V 1 base and J 3 bases; bases outside gene matches: 4.